The 9 T cell receptor beta chains given below trace back to one sample, sequenced in a study of T cell responses to AZD1222 COVID-19 vaccine. Profiled with immunoSEQ multiplex PCR; TCRdb holds only in-frame clones, not every one. Of about 130,000 clones in the sample, around nine tenths were seen once. Material: peripheral blood, obtained on day 0 of AZD1222 vaccination. The receptors were sampled from an adult in good health.

This clone has a handful of counts. The chain recombines TRBV30 with TRBJ1-6; D call uncertain. V was trimmed by 3 bases and J by 3 bases, leaving 6 bases between them. Germline V gene lookup returns CDR1 GTSNPN and CDR2 SVGIG (reference sequence). CDR3 length equals 13 residues. For the CDR3, the DNA is TGTGCCTGGAGGCCTTTCTATAATTCACCCCTCCACTTT. Its translation is CAWRPFYNSPLHF.

V gene TRBV7-6 combines with J gene TRBJ2-7; possibly TRBD1 for D (7 bases). The CDR3 is made up of 15 amino acids. Trimming took 4 bases from V and 2 from J, leaving 15 bases between them. The germline CDR1 and CDR2 sequences are SGHVS and FNYEAQ. CDR3 nucleotides: TGTGCCAGCAGCTCGGGGGACGGGACAGCCTACGAGCAGTACTTC. Translating gives CASSSGDGTAYEQYF.

This chain connects TRBV3-1 (or the pseudogene TRBV3-2) to TRBJ2-5, with D perhaps TRBD1 (5 bases). V was trimmed by 0 bases and J by 4 bases, leaving 6 bases between them. This CDR3 is 13 amino acids long. Germline V CDR1 and CDR2: LGHDT, YNNKEL (reference sequence). The CDR3: CASSQDGAETQYF. CDR3 DNA: TGTGCCAGCAGCCAAGATGGGGCAGAGACCCAGTACTTC.

The chain uses TRBV30 and TRBJ2-7; maybe TRBD2 (6 bases). Germline CDR1 GTSNPN, CDR2 SVGIG (reference sequence). V was trimmed by 4 bases and J by 1 base, leaving 14 bases between them. There are 14 residues in the CDR3. CDR3 coding DNA: TGTGCCTGGACAAGGGGACTGACGTCCTACGAGCAGTACTTC. Translated: CAWTRGLTSYEQYF.

The gene calls are TRBV4-3 and TRBJ2-7; the match to TRBD1 covers 7 bases. CDR3 length: 14 residues. Germline assignment: CDR1 LGHNA and CDR2 YSLEER. The V segment lost 3 bases and the J segment 7 bases; nucleotides outside the gene matches: 9. CDR3: CASSHSKGAGEQYF. Here the CDR3 DNA reads TGCGCCAGCAGCCATTCAAAGGGGGCAGGAGAGCAGTACTTC.

A word on this clone: A junction end diverges from the germline sequence, so it may reflect a read error. The chain has TRBV19 and TRBJ1-2; 11 nucleotides agree with TRBD1. Germline V CDR1 and CDR2: LNHDA, SQIVND (reference sequence). The CDR3 sequence is 17 residues long. As DNA, the CDR3 is TGTGCCAGTAGTAGCAGGGGTGGGACAGGGGGTGCCTATGGCTACACTTTC. Its protein is CASSSRGGTGGAYGYTF.

This clone was found a few times. The chain couples TRBV6-2 or TRBV6-3 to TRBJ1-5; maybe TRBD1 (5 bases). The CDR3 spans 16 residues. Trimming removed 4 bases at V and 0 bases at J, with 13 bases between. Germline V gene sequence: CDR1 MNHEY, CDR2 SVGEGT. The CDR3 protein is CASSSDRAYSNQPQHF. The CDR3 nucleotides read TGTGCCAGCAGTTCCGACAGAGCCTATAGCAATCAGCCCCAGCATTTT.

This chain joins TRBV19 and TRBJ2-1; D unclear. V gave up 1 base and J gave up 4 bases, with 11 bases separating them. This CDR3 is 15 amino acids long. Per germline, CDR1 LNHDA and CDR2 SQIVND (reference sequence). In nucleotides, the CDR3 is TGTGCCAGTAGTATAGGGCTACCCTTATACAATGAGCAGTTCTTC. It translates to CASSIGLPLYNEQFF.

V is TRBV27 and J is TRBJ1-2; 10 bases align to TRBD1. The CDR3 has 17 residues. Germline CDR1 is MNHEY and CDR2 is SMNVEV (reference sequence). The J segment lost 6 bases and the V segment lost 5 bases, leaving 15 bases of the junction unmatched. The CDR3 here is CASSPTGLWTGGNGYTF. The CDR3 nucleotides are TGTGCCAGCAGTCCAACTGGGCTTTGGACAGGGGGGAATGGCTACACCTTC.